This TCR beta chain was documented in a study of glioma-infiltrating T cells after dendritic cell vaccination. At the level of the study: The vaccine used monocyte-derived dendritic cells pulsed overnight with autologous tumor lysate.

Sample time point: after dendritic cell vaccination, including at tumor progression/relapse. The CDR3 consists of 14 residues. Trimming removed 8 bases at V and 7 bases at J, with 17 bases between. CDR1 and CDR2 (germline): MNHEY, SVGAGI. Data came from immunoSEQ multiplex PCR; TCRdb stores just in-frame clones and leaves some out. The data hold roughly 56,000 clones, with more than 70% observed a single time. The J gene is TRBJ1-4, the V gene TRBV6-5; D gene ambiguous. The receptor's source is a human donor with glioblastoma. The sequences come from blood, collected after dendritic cell vaccination. CDR3 in amino acids: CASRFREGSEKLFF. The CDR3 coding sequence is TGTGCCAGCCGCTTTCGGGAGGGTTCTGAAAAACTGTTTTTT.